This T cell receptor (beta chain) comes out of a study of T cell repertoires in cytomegalovirus infection (dated by TCRdb to the late 2010s). About the investigation overall: Donor HLA type was relevant to the analysis, because carriage of CMV infection together with the matching HLA type was indicated by public TCR beta signatures. What the study reported, not specific to this receptor: The ex vivo response was dominated by HLA-C-restricted CMV-specific TCR beta clonotypes, which also provided the single most frequent clonotype in two of eight donors. Carriers of CMV infection plus the relevant HLA type were discriminated by the cumulative frequency of public TCR beta family members in the study cohort and in an independent approximately 360-donor cohort.

There are 15 amino acids in the CDR3, from cysteine to phenylalanine inclusive. Only the CDR3 DNA stays, 45 bases, in frame from base 1. In the germline V gene, CDR1 corresponds to MNHEY and CDR2 to SVGAGI. Germline trimming amounts to 4 bases on V and 7 bases on J, with 7 as the count of junction bases outside the gene matches. At least ten counts were recorded for this clonotype. No antigen is known for it. There are no base qualities to consult, and no much larger clone falls within one base. This sample was sequenced with an Illumina HiSeq 1500. Starting from the raw public reads, TCRdb applied fastp trimming at Q25, assembled clones with MiXCR and retained in-frame beta chains. Records with the same CDR3 protein are collapsed into one entry carrying the most frequent genes and DNA. This sample holds 200,000 to 300,000 distinct CDR3 sequences; roughly 9% were observed only once. The ten largest make up roughly 15% of the sample.

This sequence was found in a human donor in good health (CMV status not recorded). Some clones in this sample may be carry-over from other donors' samples. This receptor chain uses TRBV6-5 and TRBJ2-7, and 13 junction bases match TRBD2. The material sequenced was PBMCs. DNA sequence: TGTGCCAGCAGTTCCCCCGGGACTAGCGGGATTGAGCAGTACTTC. This is translated as CASSSPGTSGIEQYF.